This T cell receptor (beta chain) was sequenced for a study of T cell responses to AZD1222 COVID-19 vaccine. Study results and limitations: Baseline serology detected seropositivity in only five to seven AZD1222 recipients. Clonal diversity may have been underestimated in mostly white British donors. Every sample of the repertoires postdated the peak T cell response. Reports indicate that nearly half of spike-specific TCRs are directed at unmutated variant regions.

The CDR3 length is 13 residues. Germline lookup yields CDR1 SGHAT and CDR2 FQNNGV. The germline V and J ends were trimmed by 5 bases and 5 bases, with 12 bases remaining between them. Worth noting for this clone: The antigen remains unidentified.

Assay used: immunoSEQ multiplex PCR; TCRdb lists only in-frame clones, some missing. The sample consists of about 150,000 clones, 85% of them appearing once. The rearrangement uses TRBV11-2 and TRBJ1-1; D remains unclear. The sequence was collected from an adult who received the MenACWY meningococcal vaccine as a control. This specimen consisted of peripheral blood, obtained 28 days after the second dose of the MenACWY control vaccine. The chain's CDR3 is CASSKKQVTEAFF. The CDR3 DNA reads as TGTGCCAGCAGCAAGAAGCAGGTAACTGAAGCTTTCTTT.